The rows below give T cell receptor beta chains drawn from one sample of a study of metastatic and nonmetastatic thyroid tumors. MiXCR reprocessed the PCR reads for TCRdb. The sample carries 6,000 to 8,000 clones, under 30% recorded once. Sequenced sample: adjacent normal tissue. These receptors came from a female donor with papillary thyroid cancer or a benign thyroid nodule (not recorded which). Some clones in this sample may be carry-over from other donors' samples. Both conserved end residues are part of each CDR3. D genes are given only for firm matches.

V | D | CDR3
TRBV10-1 | TRBD1 | CASSGQGTTGELFF
TRBV5-4 | . | CASSFNYRDIGNQPQHF
TRBV11-3 | . | CASSSLGYRTEAFF
TRBV12-3/TRBV12-4 | . | CASSLAQGHEQYF
TRBV20-1 | TRBD2 | CSADMTSGSEQYF
TRBV6-5 | . | CASSYSPDGVGPQHF
TRBV19 | TRBD1 | CASSKPGQWNSPLHF
TRBV3-1 | . | CASSQTRDYEQYF
TRBV7-2 | TRBD2 | CASSLLLAGDKFF
TRBV12-3/TRBV12-4 | . | CASSLDGGTDTQYF
TRBV28 | TRBD1 | CASSYGTGNQPQHF
TRBV27 | . | CASSFLGSNQPQHF
TRBV5-1 | TRBD1 | CASSPGQGNTEAFF
TRBV6-4 | TRBD1 | CASSPTGANNSPLHF
TRBV20-1 | . | CSARELTNTGELFF
TRBV4-1 | TRBD2 | CASSRAPAGTNGETQYF
TRBV19 | . | CASSIGGGNYGYTF
TRBV7-6 | . | CASSLPGRGSGYTF
TRBV20-1 | TRBD2 | CSVGSGPYEQYF
TRBV11-2 | TRBD1 | CASSLQGGAGGGYTF
TRBV7-6 | . | CASLQDNEQFF
TRBV18 | TRBD2 | CASSLTSGSKTDTQYF
TRBV5-1 | . | CASSLGEFASSYEQYF